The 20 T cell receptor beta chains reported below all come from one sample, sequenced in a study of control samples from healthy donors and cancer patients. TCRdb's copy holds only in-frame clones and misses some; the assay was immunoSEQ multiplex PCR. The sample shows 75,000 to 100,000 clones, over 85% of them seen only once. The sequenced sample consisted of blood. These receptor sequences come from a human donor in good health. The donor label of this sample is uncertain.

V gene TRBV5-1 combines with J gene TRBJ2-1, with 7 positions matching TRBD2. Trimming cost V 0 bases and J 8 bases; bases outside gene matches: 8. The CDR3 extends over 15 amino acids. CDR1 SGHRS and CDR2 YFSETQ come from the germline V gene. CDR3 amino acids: CASSLEVREGDEQFF. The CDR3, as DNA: TGCGCCAGCAGCTTGGAGGTCAGGGAGGGTGATGAGCAGTTCTTC. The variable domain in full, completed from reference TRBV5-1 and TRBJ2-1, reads KAGVTQTPRYLIKTRGQQVTLSCSPISGHRSVSWYQQTPGQGLQFLFEYFSETQRNKGNFPGRFSGRQFSNSRSEMNVSTLELGDSALYLCASSLEVREGDEQFFGPGTRLTVL.

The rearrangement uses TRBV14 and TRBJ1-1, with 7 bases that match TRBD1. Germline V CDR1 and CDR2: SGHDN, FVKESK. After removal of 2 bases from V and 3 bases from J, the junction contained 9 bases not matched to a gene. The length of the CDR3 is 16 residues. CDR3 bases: TGTGCCAGCAGCCAATGGACAGGTATTACGGACACTGAAGCTTTCTTT. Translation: CASSQWTGITDTEAFF.

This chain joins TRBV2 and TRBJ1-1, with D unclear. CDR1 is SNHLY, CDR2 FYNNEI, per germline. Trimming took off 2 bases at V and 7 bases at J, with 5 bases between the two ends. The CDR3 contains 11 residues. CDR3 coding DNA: TGTGCCAGCAGTGAATGGGTTGAAGCTTTCTTT. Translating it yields CASSEWVEAFF.

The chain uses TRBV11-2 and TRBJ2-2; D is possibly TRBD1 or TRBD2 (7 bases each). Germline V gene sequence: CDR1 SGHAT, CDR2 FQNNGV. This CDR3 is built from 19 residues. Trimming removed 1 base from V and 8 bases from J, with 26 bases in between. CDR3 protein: CASSLGGLGTARRFGELFF. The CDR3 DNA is TGTGCCAGCAGCTTAGGAGGACTAGGGACAGCAAGACGGTTTGGGGAGCTGTTTTTT.

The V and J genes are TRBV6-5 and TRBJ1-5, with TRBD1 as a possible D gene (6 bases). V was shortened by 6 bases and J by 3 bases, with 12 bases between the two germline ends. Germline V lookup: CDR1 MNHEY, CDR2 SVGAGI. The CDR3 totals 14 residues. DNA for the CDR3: TGTGCCAGCAGCGAGGGGGGGGTCAATCAGCCCCAGCATTTT. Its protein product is CASSEGGVNQPQHF.

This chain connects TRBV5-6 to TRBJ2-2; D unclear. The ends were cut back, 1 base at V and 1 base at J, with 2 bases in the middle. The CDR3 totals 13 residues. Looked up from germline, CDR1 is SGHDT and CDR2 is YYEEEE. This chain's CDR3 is CASSLLNTGELFF. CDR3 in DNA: TGTGCCAGCAGCTTGCTGAACACCGGGGAGCTGTTTTTT.

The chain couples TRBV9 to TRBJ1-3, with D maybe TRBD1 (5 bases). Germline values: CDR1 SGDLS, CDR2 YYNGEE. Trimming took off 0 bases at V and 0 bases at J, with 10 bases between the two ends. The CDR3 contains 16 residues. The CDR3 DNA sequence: TGTGCCAGCAGCGTAGAACAGGCCTTCTCTGGAAACACCATATATTTT. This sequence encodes CASSVEQAFSGNTIYF.

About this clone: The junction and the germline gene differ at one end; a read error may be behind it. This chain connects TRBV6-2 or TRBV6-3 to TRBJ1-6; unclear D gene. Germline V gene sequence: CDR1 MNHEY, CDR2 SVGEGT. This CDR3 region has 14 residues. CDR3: CASSPDAYSSPLHF. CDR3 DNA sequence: TGTGCCAGCAGCCCTGATGCCTATAGTTCACCCCTCCACTTT.

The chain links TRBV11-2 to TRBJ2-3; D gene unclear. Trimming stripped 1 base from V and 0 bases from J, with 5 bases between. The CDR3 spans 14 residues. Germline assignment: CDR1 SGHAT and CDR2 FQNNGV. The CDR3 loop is CASSLAGSTDTQYF. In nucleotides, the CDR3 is TGTGCCAGCAGCTTAGCGGGTAGCACAGATACGCAGTATTTT.

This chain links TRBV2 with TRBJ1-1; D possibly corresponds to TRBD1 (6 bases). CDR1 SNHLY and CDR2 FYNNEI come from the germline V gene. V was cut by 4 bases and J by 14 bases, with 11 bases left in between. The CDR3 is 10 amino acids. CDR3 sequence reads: CASSVPGGFF. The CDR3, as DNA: TGTGCCAGCAGTGTACCCGGGGGCTTCTTT.

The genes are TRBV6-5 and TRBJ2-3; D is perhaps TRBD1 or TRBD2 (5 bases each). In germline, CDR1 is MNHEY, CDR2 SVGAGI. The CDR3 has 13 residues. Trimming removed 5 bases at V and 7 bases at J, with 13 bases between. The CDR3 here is CASSKEWGNTQYF. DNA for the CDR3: TGTGCCAGCAGTAAGGAGTGGGGGAATACGCAGTATTTT.

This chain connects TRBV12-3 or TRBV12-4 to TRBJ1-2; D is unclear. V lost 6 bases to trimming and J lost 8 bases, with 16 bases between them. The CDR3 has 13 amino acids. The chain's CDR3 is CASSPPLSRGYTF. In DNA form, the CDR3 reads TGTGCCAGCAGCCCCCCCCTTAGCAGGGGCTACACCTTC.

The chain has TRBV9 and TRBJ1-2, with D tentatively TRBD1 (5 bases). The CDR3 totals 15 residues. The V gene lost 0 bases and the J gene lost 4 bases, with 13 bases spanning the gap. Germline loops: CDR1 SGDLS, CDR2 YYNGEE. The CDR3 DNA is TGTGCCAGCAGCGTAGATGACAGCTATCTCTATGGCTACACCTTC. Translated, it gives CASSVDDSYLYGYTF.

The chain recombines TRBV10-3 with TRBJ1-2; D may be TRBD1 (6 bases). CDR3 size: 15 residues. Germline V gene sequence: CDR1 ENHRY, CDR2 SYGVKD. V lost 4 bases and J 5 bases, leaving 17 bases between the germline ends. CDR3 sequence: CAISASIGQGYGYTF. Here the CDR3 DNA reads TGTGCCATCAGTGCCTCCATCGGGCAGGGGTATGGCTACACCTTC.

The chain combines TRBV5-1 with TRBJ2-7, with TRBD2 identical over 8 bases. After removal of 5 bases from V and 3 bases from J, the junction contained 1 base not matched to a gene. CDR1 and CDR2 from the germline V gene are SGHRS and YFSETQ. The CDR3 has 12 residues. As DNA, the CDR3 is TGCGCCAGCAGGGCGGGGGGCTACGAGCAGTACTTC. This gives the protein CASRAGGYEQYF.

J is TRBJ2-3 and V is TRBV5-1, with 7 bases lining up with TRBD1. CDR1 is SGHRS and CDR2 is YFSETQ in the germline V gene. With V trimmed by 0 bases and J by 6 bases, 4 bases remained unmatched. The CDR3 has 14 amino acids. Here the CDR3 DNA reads TGCGCCAGCAGCTTGGGAGGGGGCCTCGATACGCAGTATTTT. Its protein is CASSLGGGLDTQYF.

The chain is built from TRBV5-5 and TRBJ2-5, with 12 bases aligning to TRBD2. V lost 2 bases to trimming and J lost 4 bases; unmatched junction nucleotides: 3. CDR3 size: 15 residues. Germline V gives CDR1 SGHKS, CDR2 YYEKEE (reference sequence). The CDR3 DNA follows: TGTGCCAGCAGCTTTCTAGCGGGGGGGCTAGAGACCCAGTACTTC. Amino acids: CASSFLAGGLETQYF.

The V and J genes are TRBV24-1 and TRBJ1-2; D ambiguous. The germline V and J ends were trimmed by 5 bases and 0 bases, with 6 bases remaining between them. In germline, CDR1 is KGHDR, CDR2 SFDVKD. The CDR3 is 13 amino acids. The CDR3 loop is CATSVRANYGYTF. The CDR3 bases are TGTGCCACCAGTGTCAGAGCTAACTATGGCTACACCTTC.

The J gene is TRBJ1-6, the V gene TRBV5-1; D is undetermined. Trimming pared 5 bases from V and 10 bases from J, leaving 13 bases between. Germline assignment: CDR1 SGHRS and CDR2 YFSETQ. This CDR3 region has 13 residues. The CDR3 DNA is TGCGCCAGCAGTCTGGGTGACGAATCACCCCTCCACTTT. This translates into CASSLGDESPLHF.

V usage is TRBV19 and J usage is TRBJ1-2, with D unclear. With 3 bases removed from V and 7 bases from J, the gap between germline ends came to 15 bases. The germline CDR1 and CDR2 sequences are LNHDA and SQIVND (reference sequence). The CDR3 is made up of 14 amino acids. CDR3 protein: CASSIGMTGGGYTF. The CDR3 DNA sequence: TGTGCCAGTAGTATCGGGATGACCGGCGGTGGCTACACCTTC.